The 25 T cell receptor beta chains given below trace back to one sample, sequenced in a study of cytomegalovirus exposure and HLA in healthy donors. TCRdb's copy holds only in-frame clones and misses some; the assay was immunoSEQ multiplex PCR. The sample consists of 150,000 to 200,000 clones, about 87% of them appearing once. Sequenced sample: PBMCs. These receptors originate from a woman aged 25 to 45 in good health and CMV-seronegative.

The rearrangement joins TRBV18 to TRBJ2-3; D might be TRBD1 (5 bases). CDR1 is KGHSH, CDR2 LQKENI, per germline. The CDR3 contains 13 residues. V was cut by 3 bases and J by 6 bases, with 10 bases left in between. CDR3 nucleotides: TGTGCCAGCTCACCGGACACAGCCGATACGCAGTATTTT. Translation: CASSPDTADTQYF.

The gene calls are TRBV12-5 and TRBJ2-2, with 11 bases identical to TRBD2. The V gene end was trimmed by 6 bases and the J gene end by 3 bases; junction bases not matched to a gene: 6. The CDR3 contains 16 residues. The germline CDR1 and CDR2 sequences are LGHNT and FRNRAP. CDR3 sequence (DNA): TGTGCTAGTGGCGTCACTAGCGGGGGATACACCGGGGAGCTGTTTTTT. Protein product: CASGVTSGGYTGELFF.

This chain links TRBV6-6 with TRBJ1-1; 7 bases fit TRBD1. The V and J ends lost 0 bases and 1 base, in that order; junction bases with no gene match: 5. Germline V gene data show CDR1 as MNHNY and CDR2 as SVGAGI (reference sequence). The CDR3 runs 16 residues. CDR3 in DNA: TGTGCCAGCAGTTACTCGAACCGGGACAGGAACACTGAAGCTTTCTTT. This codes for CASSYSNRDRNTEAFF.

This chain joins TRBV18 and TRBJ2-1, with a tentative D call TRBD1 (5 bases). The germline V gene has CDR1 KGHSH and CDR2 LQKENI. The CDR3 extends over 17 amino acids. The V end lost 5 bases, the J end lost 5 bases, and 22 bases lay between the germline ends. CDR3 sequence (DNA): TGTGCCAGCTCAGCAAGAGGCTCTCCGGACATTAACAATGAGCAGTTCTTC. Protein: CASSARGSPDINNEQFF.

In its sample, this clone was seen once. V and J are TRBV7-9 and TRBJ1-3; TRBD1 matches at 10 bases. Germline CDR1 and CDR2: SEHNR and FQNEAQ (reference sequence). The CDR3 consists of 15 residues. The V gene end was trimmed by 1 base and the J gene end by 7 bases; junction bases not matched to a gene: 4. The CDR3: CASSLVGTGANTIYF. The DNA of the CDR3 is TGTGCCAGCAGCTTAGTAGGGACAGGGGCGAACACCATATATTTT.

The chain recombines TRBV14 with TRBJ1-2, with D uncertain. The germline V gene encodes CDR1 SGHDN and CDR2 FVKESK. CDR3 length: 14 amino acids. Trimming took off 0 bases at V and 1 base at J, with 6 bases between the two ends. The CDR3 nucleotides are TGTGCCAGCAGCCAAGATCACAGTAACTATGGCTACACCTTC. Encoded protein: CASSQDHSNYGYTF.

CDR3 sequence (DNA): TGTGCCAGCAGTCCGTCGGGAGGGGAGTACCAAGAGACCCAGTACTTC. Translation: CASSPSGGEYQETQYF. The V call is TRBV6-6, the J call TRBJ2-5; 8 positions match TRBD2. The CDR3 length is 16 residues. The ends lost 5 bases at V and 0 bases at J; junction bases unmatched: 8. Germline CDR1 MNHNY, CDR2 SVGAGI (reference sequence).

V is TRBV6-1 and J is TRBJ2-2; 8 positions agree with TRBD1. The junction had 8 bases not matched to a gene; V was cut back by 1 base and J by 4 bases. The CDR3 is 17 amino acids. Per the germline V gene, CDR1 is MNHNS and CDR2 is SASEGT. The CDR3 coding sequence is TGTGCCAGCAGTGAAGTGCTGGGGCAGGGGGCCACCGGGGAGCTGTTTTTT. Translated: CASSEVLGQGATGELFF.

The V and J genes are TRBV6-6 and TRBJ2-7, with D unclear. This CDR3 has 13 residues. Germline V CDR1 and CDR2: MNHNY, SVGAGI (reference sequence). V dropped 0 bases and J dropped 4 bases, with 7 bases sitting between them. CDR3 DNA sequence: TGTGCCAGCAGTTACTCGAATCGGTACGAGCAGTACTTC. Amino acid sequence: CASSYSNRYEQYF.

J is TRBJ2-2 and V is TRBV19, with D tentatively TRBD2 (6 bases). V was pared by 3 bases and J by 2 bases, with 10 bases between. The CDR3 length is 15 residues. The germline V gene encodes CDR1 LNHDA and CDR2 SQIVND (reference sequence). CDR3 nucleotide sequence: TGTGCCAGTAGTATTCGGGACTTTAACACCGGGGAGCTGTTTTTT. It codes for CASSIRDFNTGELFF.

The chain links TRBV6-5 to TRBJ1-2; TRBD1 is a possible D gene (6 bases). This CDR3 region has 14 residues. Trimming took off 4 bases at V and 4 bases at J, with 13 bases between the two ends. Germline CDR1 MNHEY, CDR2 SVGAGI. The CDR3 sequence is CASSSLQGSYGYTF. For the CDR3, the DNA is TGTGCCAGCAGTTCACTCCAGGGGTCCTATGGCTACACCTTC.

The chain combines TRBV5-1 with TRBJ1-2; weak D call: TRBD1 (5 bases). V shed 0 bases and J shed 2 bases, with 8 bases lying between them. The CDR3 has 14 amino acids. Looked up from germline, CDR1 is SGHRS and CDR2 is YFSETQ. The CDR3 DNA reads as TGCGCCAGCAGCTTGGACGGGGGAAACTATGGCTACACCTTC. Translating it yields CASSLDGGNYGYTF.

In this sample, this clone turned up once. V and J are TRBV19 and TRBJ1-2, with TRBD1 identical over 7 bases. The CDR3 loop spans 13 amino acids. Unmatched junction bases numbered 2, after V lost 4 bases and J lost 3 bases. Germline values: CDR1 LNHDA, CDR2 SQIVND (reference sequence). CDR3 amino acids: CASSTTGHYGYTF. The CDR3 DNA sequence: TGTGCCAGTAGTACGACAGGGCACTATGGCTACACCTTC.

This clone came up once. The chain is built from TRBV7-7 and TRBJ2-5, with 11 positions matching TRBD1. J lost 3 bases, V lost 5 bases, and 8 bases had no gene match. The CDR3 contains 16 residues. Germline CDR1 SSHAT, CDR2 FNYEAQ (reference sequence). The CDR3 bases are TGTGCCAGCAGCGCCTCCTGGGACAGGGGGAAAGAGACCCAGTACTTC. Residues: CASSASWDRGKETQYF.

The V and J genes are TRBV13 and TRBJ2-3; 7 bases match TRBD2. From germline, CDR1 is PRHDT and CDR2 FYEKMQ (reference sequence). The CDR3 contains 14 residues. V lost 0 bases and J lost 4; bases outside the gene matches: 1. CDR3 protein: CASSLGSGADTQYF. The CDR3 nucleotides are TGTGCCAGCAGCTTAGGAAGCGGGGCAGATACGCAGTATTTT.

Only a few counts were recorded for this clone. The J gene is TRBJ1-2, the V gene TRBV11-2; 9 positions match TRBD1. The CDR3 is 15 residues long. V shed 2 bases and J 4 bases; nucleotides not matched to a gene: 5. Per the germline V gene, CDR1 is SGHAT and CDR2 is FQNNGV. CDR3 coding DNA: TGTGCCAGCAGCTTACGCCCGGGACAGGGCTATGGCTACACCTTC. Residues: CASSLRPGQGYGYTF.

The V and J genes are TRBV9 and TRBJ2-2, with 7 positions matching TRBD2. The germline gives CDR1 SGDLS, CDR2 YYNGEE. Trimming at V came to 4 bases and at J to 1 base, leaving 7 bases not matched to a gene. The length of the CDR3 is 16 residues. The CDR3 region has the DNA TGTGCCAGCAGCACCTCGTGGGGGGGGAACACCGGGGAGCTGTTTTTT. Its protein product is CASSTSWGGNTGELFF.

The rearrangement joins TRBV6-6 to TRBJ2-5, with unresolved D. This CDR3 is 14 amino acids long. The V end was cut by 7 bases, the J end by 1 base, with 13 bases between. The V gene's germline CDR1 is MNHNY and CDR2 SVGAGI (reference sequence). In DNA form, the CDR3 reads TGTGCCAGCAACCCAAGCGTTGGCCAAGAGACCCAGTACTTC. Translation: CASNPSVGQETQYF.

The CDR3 nucleotides read TGCGCCAGCAGCCCGAGACAGGGGACCGGGGAGCTGTTTTTT. Protein product: CASSPRQGTGELFF. The chain combines TRBV5-1 with TRBJ2-2, with 8 bases identical to TRBD1. This CDR3 is 14 amino acids long. Germline CDR1 and CDR2: SGHRS and YFSETQ. Trimming took 4 bases from V and 5 from J; bases not matched to a gene: 4.

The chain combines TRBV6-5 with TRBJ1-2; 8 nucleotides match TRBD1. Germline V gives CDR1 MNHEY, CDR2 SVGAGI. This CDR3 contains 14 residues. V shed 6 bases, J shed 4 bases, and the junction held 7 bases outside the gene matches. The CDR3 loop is CASRELGTGYGYTF. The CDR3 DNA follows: TGTGCCAGCAGGGAATTAGGGACAGGCTATGGCTACACCTTC.

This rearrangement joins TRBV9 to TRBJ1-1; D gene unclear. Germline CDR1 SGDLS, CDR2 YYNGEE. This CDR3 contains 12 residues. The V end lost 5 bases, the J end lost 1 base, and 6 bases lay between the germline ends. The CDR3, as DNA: TGTGCCAGCAGACAATCGAACACTGAAGCTTTCTTT. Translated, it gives CASRQSNTEAFF.

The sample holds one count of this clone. The CDR3 nucleotides read TGTGCCAGCAGCTTGGGGGCGCACAGGGGTAACTATGGCTACACCTTC. This translates into CASSLGAHRGNYGYTF. The chain couples TRBV5-5 to TRBJ1-2; 7 nucleotides line up with TRBD1. The trim removed 0 bases at V and 1 base at J, leaving 6 bases unmatched. The CDR3 runs 16 residues. Germline assignment: CDR1 SGHKS and CDR2 YYEKEE (reference sequence).

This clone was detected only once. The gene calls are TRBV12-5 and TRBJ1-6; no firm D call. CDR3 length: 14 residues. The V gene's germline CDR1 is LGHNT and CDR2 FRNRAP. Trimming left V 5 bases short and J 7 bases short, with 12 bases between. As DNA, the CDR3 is TGTGCTAGTGGTCAACCCGCCCTAAATTCACCCCTCCACTTT. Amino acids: CASGQPALNSPLHF.

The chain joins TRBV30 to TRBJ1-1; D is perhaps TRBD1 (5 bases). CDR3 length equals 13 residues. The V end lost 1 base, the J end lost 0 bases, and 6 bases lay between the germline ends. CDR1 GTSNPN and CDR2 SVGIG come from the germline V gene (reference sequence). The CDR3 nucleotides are TGTGCCTGGAGTGGACAGTTGAACACTGAAGCTTTCTTT. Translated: CAWSGQLNTEAFF.

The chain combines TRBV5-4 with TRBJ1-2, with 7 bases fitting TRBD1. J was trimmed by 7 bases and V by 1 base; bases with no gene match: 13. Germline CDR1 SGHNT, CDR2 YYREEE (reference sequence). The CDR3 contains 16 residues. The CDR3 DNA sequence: TGTGCCAGCAGCTTGTCTGGGCGACAGGGAGTTTCTGGCTACACCTTC. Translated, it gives CASSLSGRQGVSGYTF.